This TCR beta chain appears in the sequencing data of a study of shared clonotypes between healthy human individuals. Clones were read by immunoSEQ multiplex PCR, and TCRdb kept only the in-frame ones, dropping some. The sample has roughly 2.2 million clones, roughly 92% seen once. This clonotype was sampled from a man aged 18 to 30 in good health. Some clones in this sample may be carry-over from other donors' samples. Specimen: naive CD4+ T cells from PBMCs. Subset indicated: CD45RA+ positively selected.

CDR3 bases: TGTGCCTCCGGACAGGGCGCGGACATTCAGTACTTC. It encodes CASGQGADIQYF. The genes are TRBV27 and TRBJ2-4; TRBD1 matches 8 bases. This CDR3 contains 12 residues. V lost 11 bases and J lost 8; bases outside the gene matches: 8. The germline CDR1 and CDR2 sequences are MNHEY and SMNVEV (reference sequence).